Reported below is one T cell receptor beta chain. CD8 cells regarded as naive lacked CD45RO, were positively chosen for CCR7, and omitted terminally differentiated effector memory CD45RA+ cells. Assay used: immunoSEQ multiplex PCR; TCRdb lists only in-frame clones, some missing. The sample lists about 2 million clones; about 95% were seen once. The data originate from a study of shared clonotypes between healthy human individuals. The germline CDR1 and CDR2 sequences are SGDLS and YYNGEE. The CDR3 extends over 15 amino acids. Trimming took off 4 bases at V and 3 bases at J, with 14 bases between the two ends.

The sequenced sample consisted of naive CD8+ T cells sorted from blood. J is TRBJ1-5 and V is TRBV9, with D possibly TRBD1 on 6 matching bases. This sequence was found in a man aged 18 to 29 in good health. The CDR3 sequence: CASSLTGAPNQPQHF. CDR3 DNA: TGTGCCAGCAGCCTCACGGGGGCTCCCAATCAGCCCCAGCATTTT.